This T cell receptor (beta chain) came from a study of blood T cell repertoires in COVID-19. For the study at large: Samples taken during acute and convalescent COVID-19 were collected in the United States, Italy and Spain.

Sequenced by immunoSEQ multiplex PCR; TCRdb stores in-frame clones only, minus some. The data show approximately 150,000 clones, with 75% to 90% seen just once and under 2.5% held by the top ten. Germline loops: CDR1 MNHNS, CDR2 SASEGT. V shed 6 bases and J shed 4 bases, with 16 bases lying between them. The CDR3 runs to 14 residues. V and J are TRBV6-1 and TRBJ2-7, with D possibly matching TRBD1 (6 bases). The sample consisted of peripheral blood. The clonotype originates from a man in his 70s with acute or convalescent COVID-19. DNA for the CDR3: TGTGCCAGCAGGCTAGCCGCAGGGGCATACGAGCAGTACTTC. It yields the protein CASRLAAGAYEQYF.